The rows below give T cell receptor beta chains drawn from one sample of a study of identical twins. Each CDR3 protein gets one entry after TCRdb re-called the 5' RACE reads with MiXCR. The data show fewer than 800,000 distinct CDR3 sequences, 7.1% seen once. These data are also associated with another study on yellow fever vaccine responses in identical twins.

Sequences were obtained from PBMCs. All receptors come from a woman aged 18-29 years in good health. Each CDR3 is given with its conserved first and last residue. A D gene is named only where the DNA matches it firmly. Clone sizes are given selectively: once, few, many, or a class where the clone is expanded.

TGTGCCAGCACAGGGGGCGATGAGCAGTTCTTC	CASTGGDEQFF	TRBD1	TRBV28	TRBJ2-1	few
TGTGCCAGCAGTGCCTGGACTAGCGGGAAACAAGAGACCCAGTACTTC	CASSAWTSGKQETQYF	TRBD2	TRBV25-1	TRBJ2-5	.
TGTGCCAGCAGTTACATGGGGGCAGGCACAGATACGCAGTATTTT	CASSYMGAGTDTQYF	.	TRBV6-5	TRBJ2-3	many
TGTGCCAGCAGCCTCTCAGTGTCGAACACCGGGGAGCTGTTTTTT	CASSLSVSNTGELFF	.	TRBV7-9	TRBJ2-2	.
TGTGCCAGCAGCCTTCAGGTCGGTCCCAACACTGAAGCTTTCTTT	CASSLQVGPNTEAFF	.	TRBV27	TRBJ1-1	.
TGCAGCGTTGCCCCTCGACTTGGGACAGGGGAAGCTTTCTTT	CSVAPRLGTGEAFF	TRBD1	TRBV29-1	TRBJ1-1	many
TGCGCCAGCAGTGTAGGTCCAGGGAAGAAGGAGACCCAGTACTTC	CASSVGPGKKETQYF	.	TRBV10-2	TRBJ2-5	.
TGCAGTGCTCCCCTTTACTCTGGGGCCAACGTCCTGACTTTC	CSAPLYSGANVLTF	.	TRBV20-1	TRBJ2-6	.
TGTGCCAGCAGCTTGGGGTGGGGTGGCACTGAAGCTTTCTTT	CASSLGWGGTEAFF	.	TRBV5-6	TRBJ1-1	many
TGTGCCAGCAGTTTAGACGGGTCCGAGCAGTTCTTC	CASSLDGSEQFF	.	TRBV12-3/TRBV12-4	TRBJ2-1	many
TGCAGTGCTAGAGCAGGTGAATCCTACGAGCAGTACTTC	CSARAGESYEQYF	.	TRBV20-1	TRBJ2-7	many
TGCAGTGCTGGGGGGACAGGTGGATTCTTT	CSAGGTGGFF	TRBD1	TRBV20-1	TRBJ1-1	.
TGTGCCAGCTCCGAGGGACAGAGCCTCTATGGCTACACCTTC	CASSEGQSLYGYTF	TRBD1	TRBV6-2/TRBV6-3	TRBJ1-2	.
TGTGCCAGCAGGCACCGAGAAAACACCGGGGAGCTGTTTTTT	CASRHRENTGELFF	.	TRBV2	TRBJ2-2	few
TGCAGTGCCATACATACTAGCGGCAAAGAGACCCAGTACTTC	CSAIHTSGKETQYF	TRBD2	TRBV20-1	TRBJ2-5	.
TGTGCCAGCAGCCATCGATACAGGGTAAGCTCCTACAATGAGCAGTTCTTC	CASSHRYRVSSYNEQFF	.	TRBV3-1	TRBJ2-1	few
TGTGCCAGCAGCATAACAGGGGGTTCCTATGGCTACACCTTC	CASSITGGSYGYTF	TRBD1	TRBV11-2	TRBJ1-2	few
TGTGCCAGCAGCGAGGGGCGGGGGATCTACAATGAGCAGTTCTTC	CASSEGRGIYNEQFF	TRBD2	TRBV11-2	TRBJ2-1	.
TGTGCCAGCAGCGCTCGGGACCCCACAGATACGCAGTATTTT	CASSARDPTDTQYF	.	TRBV7-2	TRBJ2-3	.
TGCAGTGCTCCAACAGGGGCAGATACGCAGTATTTT	CSAPTGADTQYF	TRBD1	TRBV20-1	TRBJ2-3	few
TGTGCCACCAGCAGAGAGGCGCGGGACAATGAGCAGTTCTTC	CATSREARDNEQFF	.	TRBV15	TRBJ2-1	.
TGTGCCAGCAGTGAAGGTAGCGGGAGGGTTTCCTACAATGAGCAGTTCTTC	CASSEGSGRVSYNEQFF	TRBD2	TRBV2	TRBJ2-1	.
TGTGCCATCCTGAGGGGGGCTAACAATGAGCAGTTCTTC	CAILRGANNEQFF	.	TRBV10-3	TRBJ2-1	few
TGCGCCAGCAGCCAACAACCATACACAGATACGCAGTATTTT	CASSQQPYTDTQYF	.	TRBV4-1	TRBJ2-3	.
TGTGCCAGCAGTGAAGCGCGGAAGTATCGAAACCCTGAAGCTTTCTTT	CASSEARKYRNPEAFF	.	TRBV2	TRBJ1-1	many
TGCGCCAGCAGCTTGCAACTAGCGGGAGGAGGCACAGATACGCAGTATTTT	CASSLQLAGGGTDTQYF	TRBD2	TRBV5-1	TRBJ2-3	few
TGTGCCAGCAGTACCTACAGGGTTGGCATTCAGTACTTC	CASSTYRVGIQYF	.	TRBV28	TRBJ2-4	few
TGTGCCAGCAGCGTCGGGACTAGCGGGGGCCCCACACACAATGAGCAGTTCTTC	CASSVGTSGGPTHNEQFF	TRBD2	TRBV9	TRBJ2-1	few
TGTGCCAGCAGACTAGCGGGGGGAGACGGTGAGCAGTTCTTC	CASRLAGGDGEQFF	TRBD2	TRBV6-2/TRBV6-3	TRBJ2-1	.
TGTGCCAGCAGTTTATATGGTTCACCCCTCCACTTT	CASSLYGSPLHF	.	TRBV27	TRBJ1-6	many
TGTGCCAGCAGCTTAGGGAGTGTACTCGATTTGACTGAGCAGTTCTTC	CASSLGSVLDLTEQFF	.	TRBV11-2	TRBJ2-1	few
TGTGCCAGCAGCGTAGGTACCGTGGGAGGCTACACCTTC	CASSVGTVGGYTF	.	TRBV9	TRBJ1-2	few
TGTGCCAGCAGCAATGGACTGTCAGAGCAGTACTTC	CASSNGLSEQYF	.	TRBV12-3/TRBV12-4	TRBJ2-7	many
TGCAGCGTAATACCGACAGGGATCGGACCTGGAAACACCATATATTTT	CSVIPTGIGPGNTIYF	TRBD1	TRBV29-1	TRBJ1-3	.
TGTGCCAGCAGTTTGGGGGTGGTCGGCGGGTTT	CASSLGVVGGF	.	TRBV12-3/TRBV12-4	TRBJ2-3	.
TGTGCCAGCAGCGAACCGGGGGGGGAGGCCAACACCGGGGAGCTGTTTTTT	CASSEPGGEANTGELFF	TRBD2	TRBV2	TRBJ2-2	few
TGTGCCAGCAGCTTAGTTCCCAATTCACCCCTCCACTTT	CASSLVPNSPLHF	.	TRBV7-6	TRBJ1-6	many
TGTGCCAGCTCACCTGATATGAACACTGAAGCTTTCTTT	CASSPDMNTEAFF	.	TRBV18	TRBJ1-1	few
TGCGCCAGCAGCTTTACAGGGTCTTACGGTCGGGCGAACACCGGGGAGCTGTTTTTT	CASSFTGSYGRANTGELFF	.	TRBV5-1	TRBJ2-2	few
TGCAGTGCTAGAGTTGGGGATCGGGCGGGAGGAGATACGCAGTATTTT	CSARVGDRAGGDTQYF	TRBD2	TRBV20-1	TRBJ2-3	few
TGTGCCAGCAGCACCGAATGGGCGGGAGAAGGCAATGAGCAGTTCTTC	CASSTEWAGEGNEQFF	TRBD2	TRBV5-5	TRBJ2-1	few
TGCGCCAGCAGCTTCACTAGCGGGAGTGTGTACGAGCAGTACTTC	CASSFTSGSVYEQYF	TRBD2	TRBV5-1	TRBJ2-7	.
TGTGCCAGCAGCCAAGACCCGGTGAAGAACACTGAAGCTTTCTTT	CASSQDPVKNTEAFF	.	TRBV3-1	TRBJ1-1	many
TGTGCCAGCAGCTCCACAAAATGGACAGGTTATTTGGGCTACACCTTC	CASSSTKWTGYLGYTF	TRBD1	TRBV7-6	TRBJ1-2	many
TGTGCCAGCAGCCAAGGATCCATGAACACTGAAGCTTTCTTT	CASSQGSMNTEAFF	.	TRBV3-1	TRBJ1-1	many
TGCAGCGTTGAAAAGGGGGTCCAAGAGACCCAGTACTTC	CSVEKGVQETQYF	.	TRBV29-1	TRBJ2-5	many
TGCGCCAGCAGCTTGGGGTACGCCCTGAACACTGAAGCTTTCTTT	CASSLGYALNTEAFF	.	TRBV5-1	TRBJ1-1	few
TGCGCCAGCAGCCAAGCTATTAAAGAGACCCAGTACTTC	CASSQAIKETQYF	.	TRBV4-1	TRBJ2-5	many
TGTGCCAGCAGTTTCAATGGACTAGCGGGAGTATATGGCTTGGTCTACAATGAGCAGTTCTTC	CASSFNGLAGVYGLVYNEQFF	TRBD2	TRBV12-3/TRBV12-4	TRBJ2-1	many
TGTGCCAGCAGCCCGAGTGGTGGCAGTAAAAACATTCAGTACTTC	CASSPSGGSKNIQYF	.	TRBV3-1	TRBJ2-4	many
TGTGCCATCGGCGGACTCCTGACTACTAACTATGGCTACACCTTC	CAIGGLLTTNYGYTF	.	TRBV10-3	TRBJ1-2	few
TGTGCCAGTCTTAGCGGGAGGGCCATCGGGGAGCTGTTTTTT	CASLSGRAIGELFF	TRBD2	TRBV6-2/TRBV6-3	TRBJ2-2	few
TGTGCCAGCAGCTTATCAGGTGTCCGGGGTTACAATGAGCAGTTCTTC	CASSLSGVRGYNEQFF	.	TRBV7-9	TRBJ2-1	.
TGTGCCAGCAGTCCTAATCCAGCTAGCACAGATACGCAGTATTTT	CASSPNPASTDTQYF	.	TRBV12-3/TRBV12-4	TRBJ2-3	.